Below, 18 T cell receptor beta chains from the same sample are listed, as sequenced in a study of blood T cell repertoires in COVID-19. Sequencing was performed with immunoSEQ multiplex PCR; in TCRdb, only in-frame clones are kept and a portion is missing. The sample has around 140,000 clones, approximately 80% seen once; the top ten hold 3.5% to 5%. What was sequenced was peripheral blood. The receptors here all came from a woman over 75 with active or convalescent COVID-19.

The rearrangement links TRBV7-2 to TRBJ1-5; no definite D call. The V end lost 5 bases, the J end lost 0 bases, and 11 bases lay between the germline ends. The CDR3 contains 15 residues. Germline loops: CDR1 SGHTA, CDR2 FQGNSA. The chain's CDR3 is CASSPENYSNQPQHF. CDR3 bases: TGTGCCAGCAGCCCAGAGAACTATAGCAATCAGCCCCAGCATTTT.

The V gene is TRBV7-2, the J gene TRBJ1-1, with D maybe TRBD1 (6 bases). The CDR3 has 13 amino acids. From germline, CDR1 is SGHTA and CDR2 FQGNSA. V lost 7 bases and J 0 bases, leaving 9 bases between the germline ends. For the CDR3, the DNA is TGTGCCAGCACCGAGGGGGTGAACACTGAAGCTTTCTTT. Translating gives CASTEGVNTEAFF.

The chain combines TRBV7-3 with TRBJ2-7; TRBD2 aligns across 10 bases. Germline CDR1 SGHTA, CDR2 FQGTGA. The CDR3 extends over 18 amino acids. Trimming took 1 base from V and 6 from J; bases not matched to a gene: 15. CDR3 residues: CASSLRTSFSGGRPEQYF. CDR3 bases: TGTGCCAGCAGCTTAAGAACTAGCTTTAGCGGGGGGCGTCCCGAGCAGTACTTC.

The chain has TRBV15 and TRBJ1-4, with D possibly matching TRBD1 (5 bases). The CDR3 covers 17 residues. The germline CDR1 and CDR2 sequences are LNHNV and YYDKDF (reference sequence). V was clipped by 0 bases and J by 7 bases, with 18 bases between them. CDR3 protein: CATSRESMFTGGEKLFF. The CDR3 region has the DNA TGTGCCACCAGCAGAGAGAGTATGTTTACGGGGGGTGAAAAACTGTTTTTT.

V is TRBV30 and J is TRBJ1-1; D gene unclear. Trimming stripped 5 bases from V and 6 bases from J, with 13 bases between. Germline V gene sequence: CDR1 GTSNPN, CDR2 SVGIG (reference sequence). The length of the CDR3 is 12 residues. CDR3 sequence reads: CAWAPGGPEAFF. Written as DNA, the CDR3 is TGTGCCTGGGCGCCGGGTGGCCCTGAAGCTTTCTTT.

The chain links TRBV5-1 to TRBJ2-3; TRBD2 matches 7 bases. With V trimmed by 5 bases and J by 3 bases, 6 bases remained unmatched. The CDR3 has 14 amino acids. Germline V CDR1 and CDR2: SGHRS, YFSETQ. The CDR3 coding sequence is TGCGCCAGCAGACGGGACTATTGGACAGATACGCAGTATTTT. The encoded protein is CASRRDYWTDTQYF.

This rearrangement joins TRBV29-1 to TRBJ1-2; 10 bases align to TRBD1. V shed 3 bases, J shed 4 bases, and the junction held 20 bases outside the gene matches. Germline loops: CDR1 SQVTM, CDR2 ANQGSEA. The CDR3 has 19 residues. The CDR3 loop reads CSVDPPTKPGQGYIYGYTF. The CDR3, as DNA: TGCAGCGTTGATCCCCCAACCAAACCGGGACAGGGGTATATCTATGGCTACACCTTC. The full variable domain, in which reference TRBV29-1 and TRBJ1-2 provide the parts outside the CDR3, is SAVISQKPSRDICQRGTSLTIQCQVDSQVTMMFWYRQQPGQSLTLIATANQGSEATYESGFVIDKFPISRPNLTFSTLTVSNMSPEDSSIYLCSVDPPTKPGQGYIYGYTFGSGTRLTVV.

The CDR3 region has the DNA TGTGCCAGCAGCCCAAGTTCAGGGGATACTTTAGACTATGGCTACACCTTC. Protein product: CASSPSSGDTLDYGYTF. J is TRBJ1-2 and V is TRBV27; possibly TRBD1 for D (6 bases). CDR3 length: 17 amino acids. Germline V CDR1 and CDR2: MNHEY, SMNVEV (reference sequence). V lost 6 bases to trimming and J lost 3 bases, with 23 bases between them.

V is TRBV19 and J is TRBJ2-5, with D maybe TRBD2 (6 bases). The CDR3 covers 13 residues. V was pared by 8 bases and J by 0 bases, with 10 bases between. Germline CDR1 reads LNHDA; CDR2 reads SQIVND (reference sequence). CDR3: CASLGGNQETQYF. The CDR3 DNA is TGTGCCAGTCTTGGAGGGAACCAAGAGACCCAGTACTTC.

The rearrangement uses TRBV2 and TRBJ1-1; 11 bases match TRBD1. From germline, CDR1 is SNHLY and CDR2 FYNNEI. The CDR3 consists of 14 residues. V dropped 7 bases and J dropped 3; count of bases not matched to a gene: 4. CDR3: CASTRTGGYTEAFF. The CDR3 DNA reads TGTGCCAGCACCAGGACAGGGGGCTACACTGAAGCTTTCTTT. Using reference TRBV2 and TRBJ1-1 for the parts outside the CDR3, the full variable domain is EPEVTQTPSHQVTQMGQEVILRCVPISNHLYFYWYRQILGQKVEFLVSFYNNEISEKSEIFDDQFSVERPDGSNFTLKIRSTKLEDSAMYFCASTRTGGYTEAFFGQGTRLTVV.

J is TRBJ2-7 and V is TRBV4-2; D might be TRBD1 (6 bases). Germline V gene data show CDR1 as LGHNA and CDR2 as YNFKEQ. V lost 4 bases and J 0 bases, leaving 13 bases between the germline ends. The CDR3 has 15 residues. The CDR3 nucleotides read TGTGCCAGCAGCCCGGATGGGGGCCTCTCCTACGAGCAGTACTTC. Translation gives CASSPDGGLSYEQYF.

The rearrangement uses TRBV6-5 and TRBJ2-3, with 8 nucleotides matching TRBD2. V lost 5 bases, J lost 2 bases, and 6 bases stayed unmatched. CDR3 length: 15 amino acids. Germline V lookup: CDR1 MNHEY, CDR2 SVGAGI. This CDR3 reads CASSTTGGYTDTQYF. The DNA for the CDR3 is TGTGCCAGCAGTACAACGGGGGGGTACACAGATACGCAGTATTTT.

The chain has TRBV6-5 and TRBJ1-4; 8 nucleotides match TRBD1. The CDR3 sequence is 14 residues long. V lost 2 bases, J lost 8 bases, and 4 bases stayed unmatched. Germline V gene sequence: CDR1 MNHEY, CDR2 SVGAGI. CDR3 loop: CASSYGTGREKLFF. The DNA of the CDR3 is TGTGCCAGCAGTTACGGGACAGGAAGGGAAAAACTGTTTTTT.

This clone was picked up one time. V is TRBV3-1 (or the pseudogene TRBV3-2) and J is TRBJ2-7; 10 nucleotides line up with TRBD2. Germline V CDR1 and CDR2: LGHDT, YNNKEL (reference sequence). Trimming took 4 bases from V and 1 from J; bases not matched to a gene: 1. The CDR3 is made up of 14 amino acids. The DNA for the CDR3 is TGTGCCAGCAGCCTAGCGGGGGGTTCCTACGAGCAGTACTTC. Encoded protein: CASSLAGGSYEQYF.

The chain joins TRBV30 to TRBJ1-1, with 8 positions matching TRBD1. The V gene end was trimmed by 3 bases and the J gene end by 0 bases; junction bases not matched to a gene: 0. The CDR3 loop spans 13 amino acids. CDR1 is GTSNPN and CDR2 is SVGIG in the germline V gene (reference sequence). The CDR3 reads CAWRGQVNTEAFF. The CDR3 DNA sequence: TGTGCCTGGAGGGGACAGGTGAACACTGAAGCTTTCTTT.

In this sample, this clone turned up a few times. This chain links TRBV20-1 with TRBJ1-2; D unclear. Trimming took off 5 bases at V and 2 bases at J, with 6 bases between the two ends. CDR1 and CDR2 (germline): DFQATT, SNEGSKA (reference sequence). CDR3 length equals 11 residues. CDR3 DNA sequence: TGCAGTGCTCCGGAGAACTATGGCTACACCTTC. Protein sequence: CSAPENYGYTF.

The chain has TRBV7-9 and TRBJ1-2; possible D gene TRBD1, 5 bases. V was cut by 1 base and J by 1 base, with 7 bases left in between. Germline CDR1 is SEHNR and CDR2 is FQNEAQ (reference sequence). The CDR3 is made up of 14 amino acids. DNA of the CDR3: TGTGCCAGCAGCTTAGGGGGCATTAACTATGGCTACACCTTC. Translation gives CASSLGGINYGYTF.

This sequence joins TRBV7-6 and TRBJ2-1, with 13 nucleotides matching TRBD2. Germline loops: CDR1 SGHVS, CDR2 FNYEAQ. V shed 2 bases and J 0 bases; nucleotides not matched to a gene: 4. The CDR3 length is 18 residues. The chain's CDR3 is CASSLTSGGASSYNEQFF. CDR3 coding DNA: TGTGCCAGCAGCTTAACTAGCGGGGGGGCCAGCTCCTACAATGAGCAGTTCTTC.